The 25 T cell receptor beta chains given below trace back to one sample, sequenced in a study of shared clonotypes between healthy human individuals. Clones were read by immunoSEQ multiplex PCR, and TCRdb kept only the in-frame ones, dropping some. The sample consists of a few million clones, roughly 92% of them appearing once. The source material was naive CD4+ T cells sorted from blood. Subset in this sample: CD45RA+ positively selected. These receptors all come from a man younger than 30 in good health.

The J gene is TRBJ2-1, the V gene TRBV5-4, with 10 bases aligning to TRBD2. CDR3 length: 14 amino acids. Germline V gene data show CDR1 as SGHNT and CDR2 as YYREEE (reference sequence). V shed 2 bases, J shed 7 bases, and the junction held 3 bases outside the gene matches. The DNA for the CDR3 is TGTGCCAGCAGCTTCCCTAGCGGGAGTAATGAGCAGTTCTTC. The encoded protein is CASSFPSGSNEQFF.

As regards this clone: This same CDR3 is encoded by further DNA sequences in the sample. The rearrangement uses TRBV5-1 and TRBJ2-7; no reliable D call. The CDR3 is 13 residues long. The germline CDR1 and CDR2 sequences are SGHRS and YFSETQ. Trimming shortened V by 0 bases and J by 3 bases, and 7 bases separated the two germline ends. The CDR3 protein is CASSLAGNYEQYF. CDR3 in DNA: TGCGCCAGCAGCTTGGCTGGGAACTACGAGCAGTACTTC.

The J gene is TRBJ2-1, the V gene TRBV5-8; D remains ambiguous. In germline, CDR1 is SGHTS, CDR2 YDEGEE. Trimming stripped 2 bases from V and 0 bases from J, with 15 bases between. This CDR3 contains 17 residues. CDR3 residues: CASSFRAAQSSYNEQFF. The DNA of the CDR3 is TGTGCCAGCAGCTTCCGGGCGGCGCAGAGCTCCTACAATGAGCAGTTCTTC.

About this clone: Other DNA sequences within the sample encode an identical CDR3. The chain recombines TRBV5-1 with TRBJ2-3, with a weak D call TRBD2 (6 bases). V lost 3 bases to trimming and J lost 0 bases, with 8 bases between them. This CDR3 is 14 amino acids long. Per germline, CDR1 SGHRS and CDR2 YFSETQ. The CDR3 loop reads CASSSGDSTDTQYF. The CDR3 DNA sequence: TGCGCCAGCAGCTCGGGGGACAGCACAGATACGCAGTATTTT. The full variable domain, rest sourced from reference TRBV5-1 and TRBJ2-3, is KAGVTQTPRYLIKTRGQQVTLSCSPISGHRSVSWYQQTPGQGLQFLFEYFSETQRNKGNFPGRFSGRQFSNSRSEMNVSTLELGDSALYLCASSSGDSTDTQYFGPGTRLTVL.

As concerns this clone: Other DNA sequences in the sample encode the same CDR3. The chain uses TRBV6-5 and TRBJ2-5, with D possibly matching TRBD1 (5 bases). There are 11 residues in the CDR3. V lost 6 bases to trimming and J lost 3 bases, with 5 bases between them. Germline V gives CDR1 MNHEY, CDR2 SVGAGI. The CDR3 is CASSREETQYF. The CDR3 bases are TGTGCCAGCAGCAGGGAAGAGACCCAGTACTTC.

This chain joins TRBV11-2 and TRBJ2-1; D remains ambiguous. In germline, CDR1 is SGHAT, CDR2 FQNNGV. The CDR3 consists of 16 residues. Trimming took off 2 bases at V and 1 base at J, with 12 bases between the two ends. The CDR3 region is CASSLRIGVSYNEQFF. The CDR3, as DNA: TGTGCCAGCAGCTTAAGGATTGGGGTTTCCTACAATGAGCAGTTCTTC.

This sequence joins TRBV30 and TRBJ2-3, with a possible D match to TRBD2 (6 bases). Germline lookup yields CDR1 GTSNPN and CDR2 SVGIG (reference sequence). This CDR3 has 14 amino acids. The V end was cut by 7 bases, the J end by 3 bases, with 17 bases between. The CDR3 reads CAFPVAEGTDTQYF. DNA for the CDR3: TGTGCCTTTCCAGTAGCGGAGGGAACAGATACGCAGTATTTT.

The gene calls are TRBV5-6 and TRBJ2-7; D is possibly TRBD1 (6 bases). With 3 bases removed from V and 2 bases from J, the gap between germline ends came to 12 bases. There are 14 residues in the CDR3. Per the germline V gene, CDR1 is SGHDT and CDR2 is YYEEEE. The CDR3: CASSSRGDTYEQYF. The DNA for the CDR3 is TGTGCCAGCAGCTCGAGAGGGGACACCTACGAGCAGTACTTC.

The V and J genes are TRBV29-1 and TRBJ2-1; weak D call: TRBD2 (6 bases). CDR1 and CDR2 (germline): SQVTM, ANQGSEA. This CDR3 has 16 amino acids. Trimming cost V 4 bases and J 0 bases, with 16 bases left between them. This CDR3 reads CSVGIGGSSSYNEQFF. As DNA, the CDR3 is TGCAGCGTTGGCATCGGGGGATCCAGCTCCTACAATGAGCAGTTCTTC.

This chain links TRBV28 with TRBJ2-5; D unclear. The DNA end lines up better with TRBJ2-7; the J call may be wrong. The germline V gene has CDR1 MDHEN and CDR2 SYDVKM. The CDR3 totals 11 residues. The CDR3 sequence: CASASSYEQYF. The CDR3 region has the DNA TGTGCCAGCGCCAGCTCCTACGAGCAGTACTTC.

About this clone: The same CDR3 is also encoded by other DNA sequences in this sample. The rearrangement links TRBV28 to TRBJ2-3, with D uncertain. Trimming took off 4 bases at V and 4 bases at J, with 6 bases between the two ends. The CDR3 is 12 amino acids. The germline V gene encodes CDR1 MDHEN and CDR2 SYDVKM. The CDR3 reads CASSSRADTQYF. The CDR3 DNA sequence: TGTGCCAGCAGTTCTCGGGCAGATACGCAGTATTTT.

The rearrangement uses TRBV28 and TRBJ2-5, with no clear D. Germline V gives CDR1 MDHEN, CDR2 SYDVKM. V was clipped by 3 bases and J by 5 bases, with 16 bases between them. This CDR3 contains 15 residues. CDR3 in amino acids: CASSFPRVRMETQYF. CDR3 coding DNA: TGTGCCAGCAGTTTCCCCCGGGTCCGGATGGAGACCCAGTACTTC.

A remark on this clone: The germline gene is not matched at one end of the junction; a read error may be the cause. This rearrangement joins TRBV6-1 to TRBJ2-7; D unclear. This CDR3 spans 10 amino acids. The germline V gene encodes CDR1 MNHNS and CDR2 SASEGT. CDR3 DNA sequence: TGTGCCAGCAGTGAGTTCCAGCCCCTATTC. Translated, it gives CASSEFQPLF.

Comment on this clone: This sample also contains other DNA sequences that code for the same CDR3. The V gene is TRBV7-2, the J gene TRBJ1-1; D might be TRBD1 (5 bases). The CDR3 loop spans 13 amino acids. CDR1 SGHTA and CDR2 FQGNSA come from the germline V gene. V lost 2 bases and J 5 bases, leaving 9 bases between the germline ends. The DNA of the CDR3 is TGTGCCAGCAGCTTAAGGGGAAGGACTGAAGCTTTCTTT. Translating gives CASSLRGRTEAFF.

The chain combines TRBV5-4 with TRBJ2-7, with TRBD2 as a possible D gene (6 bases). V was trimmed by 5 bases and J by 5 bases, leaving 14 bases between them. There are 13 residues in the CDR3. Germline V gene sequence: CDR1 SGHNT, CDR2 YYREEE (reference sequence). This chain's CDR3 is CASSRDWGDEQYF. The CDR3 coding sequence is TGTGCCAGCAGTCGGGACTGGGGGGACGAGCAGTACTTC.

This chain connects TRBV11-3 to TRBJ2-7; 11 bases map to TRBD1. The CDR3 contains 14 residues. Germline V gene sequence: CDR1 SGHNT, CDR2 YENEEA. After removal of 5 bases from V and 3 bases from J, the junction contained 3 bases not matched to a gene. The CDR3 here is CASSRGQGGYEQYF. The CDR3 DNA reads as TGTGCCAGCAGCCGGGGACAGGGGGGCTACGAGCAGTACTTC.

The J gene is TRBJ2-3, the V gene TRBV9; the match to TRBD2 covers 7 bases. In germline, CDR1 is SGDLS, CDR2 YYNGEE. The CDR3 loop spans 15 amino acids. Unmatched junction bases numbered 8, after V lost 1 base and J lost 6 bases. CDR3 amino acids: CASSVRDYPTDTQYF. DNA of the CDR3: TGTGCCAGCAGCGTAAGGGACTACCCCACGGATACGCAGTATTTT.

This clone was detected only once. The same CDR3 can be traced to other DNA sequences in this sample. J is TRBJ1-1 and V is TRBV30, with a weak D call TRBD1 (5 bases). Germline V gene data show CDR1 as GTSNPN and CDR2 as SVGIG (reference sequence). The CDR3 has 14 amino acids. V lost 3 bases and J 5 bases, leaving 16 bases between the germline ends. The CDR3: CAWSRGLGGTEAFF. The CDR3 DNA reads TGTGCCTGGAGCCGGGGACTGGGGGGTACTGAAGCTTTCTTT.

This chain connects TRBV7-3 to TRBJ2-3; 7 nucleotides line up with TRBD1. The CDR3 has 16 residues. The germline V gene has CDR1 SGHTA and CDR2 FQGTGA. V trimming: 2 bases; J trimming: 2 bases; junction bases outside the gene matches: 7. DNA for the CDR3: TGTGCCAGCAGCTTATCCCCGACAGGGAACACAGATACGCAGTATTTT. Translation: CASSLSPTGNTDTQYF.

Comments on this clone: Other DNA sequences in the sample encode the same CDR3. The chain uses TRBV7-9 and TRBJ1-4, with 7 bases lining up with TRBD1. This CDR3 is built from 14 residues. Germline loops: CDR1 SEHNR, CDR2 FQNEAQ (reference sequence). V shed 4 bases, J shed 5 bases, and the junction held 4 bases outside the gene matches. The CDR3 sequence is CASSSGQKNEKLFF. The DNA for the CDR3 is TGTGCCAGCAGCTCGGGACAGAAGAATGAAAAACTGTTTTTT.

V gene TRBV5-5 combines with J gene TRBJ2-2, with D possibly being TRBD1 (5 bases). The CDR3 spans 16 residues. V gave up 0 bases and J gave up 5 bases, with 14 bases separating them. Germline values: CDR1 SGHKS, CDR2 YYEKEE (reference sequence). CDR3 in DNA: TGTGCCAGCAGCTTGGGGGGCCAGGGAAGGACCGGGGAGCTGTTTTTT. Protein product: CASSLGGQGRTGELFF.

The rearrangement joins TRBV11-1 to TRBJ2-7, with TRBD1 matching 9 bases. CDR3 length equals 16 residues. The trim removed 5 bases at V and 3 bases at J, leaving 11 bases unmatched. Germline CDR1 SGHAT, CDR2 FQDESV (reference sequence). The CDR3 sequence: CASSIDFRDRDYEQYF. The CDR3 DNA reads TGTGCCAGCAGCATAGACTTCCGGGACAGGGACTACGAGCAGTACTTC.

V gene TRBV6-5 combines with J gene TRBJ1-4; 7 bases agree with TRBD1. The trim removed 7 bases at V and 3 bases at J, leaving 8 bases unmatched. This CDR3 has 15 amino acids. CDR1 and CDR2 from the germline V gene are MNHEY and SVGAGI. The CDR3 coding sequence is TGTGCCAGCAAGAGATCAGGGGGGGCTAATGAAAAACTGTTTTTT. Amino acids: CASKRSGGANEKLFF.

The chain is built from TRBV7-2 and TRBJ1-4; the D is unclear. The germline gives CDR1 SGHTA, CDR2 FQGNSA. This CDR3 spans 15 amino acids. Trimming took 1 base from V and 0 from J, leaving 6 bases between them. CDR3 nucleotide sequence: TGTGCCAGCAGCTTAGGTGAGGCAACTAATGAAAAACTGTTTTTT. Translated: CASSLGEATNEKLFF.

This clone has a single count. The J gene is TRBJ2-6, the V gene TRBV28; D not certain. The CDR3 loop spans 16 amino acids. With 5 bases removed from V and 0 bases from J, the gap between germline ends came to 11 bases. Per germline, CDR1 MDHEN and CDR2 SYDVKM. The CDR3 DNA sequence: TGTGCCAGCAGTCGGGCCGTTGGCTCTGGGGCCAACGTCCTGACTTTC. Amino acids: CASSRAVGSGANVLTF.